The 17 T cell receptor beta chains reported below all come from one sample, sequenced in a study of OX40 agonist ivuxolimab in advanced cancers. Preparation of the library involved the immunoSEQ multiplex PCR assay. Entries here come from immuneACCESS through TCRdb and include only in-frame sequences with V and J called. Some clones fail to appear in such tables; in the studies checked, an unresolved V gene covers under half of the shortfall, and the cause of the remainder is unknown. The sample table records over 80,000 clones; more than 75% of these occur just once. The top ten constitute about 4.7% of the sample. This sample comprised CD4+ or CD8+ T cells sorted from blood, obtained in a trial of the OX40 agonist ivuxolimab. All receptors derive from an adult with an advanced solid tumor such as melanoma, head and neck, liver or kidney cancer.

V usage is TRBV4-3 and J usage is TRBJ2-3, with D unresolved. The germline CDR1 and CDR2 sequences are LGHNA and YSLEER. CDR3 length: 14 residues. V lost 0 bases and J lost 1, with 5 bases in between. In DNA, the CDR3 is TGCGCCAGCAGCCAAGATCACGGCACAGATACGCAGTATTTT. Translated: CASSQDHGTDTQYF.

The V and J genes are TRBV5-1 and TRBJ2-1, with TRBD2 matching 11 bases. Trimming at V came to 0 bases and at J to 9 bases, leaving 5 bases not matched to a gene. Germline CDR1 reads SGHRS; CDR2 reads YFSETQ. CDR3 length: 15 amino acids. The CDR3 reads CASSLEAGLAAEQFF. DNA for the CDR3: TGCGCCAGCAGCTTGGAAGCGGGACTAGCGGCTGAGCAGTTCTTC.

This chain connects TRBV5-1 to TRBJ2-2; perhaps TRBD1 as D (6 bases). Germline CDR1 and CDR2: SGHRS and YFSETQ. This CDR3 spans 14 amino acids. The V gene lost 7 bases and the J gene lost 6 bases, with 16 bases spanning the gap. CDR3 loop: CASSVTGTSGELFF. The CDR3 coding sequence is TGCGCCAGCTCCGTAACAGGGACATCCGGGGAGCTGTTTTTT.

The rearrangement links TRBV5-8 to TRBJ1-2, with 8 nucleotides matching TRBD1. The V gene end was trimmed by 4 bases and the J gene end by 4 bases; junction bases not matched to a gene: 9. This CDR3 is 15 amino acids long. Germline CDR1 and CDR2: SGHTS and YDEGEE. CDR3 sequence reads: CASSRTTGVGYGYTF. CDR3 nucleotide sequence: TGTGCCAGCAGCCGAACGACAGGGGTAGGCTATGGCTACACCTTC.

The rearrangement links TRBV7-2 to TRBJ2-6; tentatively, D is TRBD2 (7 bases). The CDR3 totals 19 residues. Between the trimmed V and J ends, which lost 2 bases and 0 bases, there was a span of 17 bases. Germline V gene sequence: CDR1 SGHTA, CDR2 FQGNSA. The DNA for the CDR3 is TGTGCCAGCAGCTTACAAGGGGGGGCGGCAGTCTCTGGGGCCAACGTCCTGACTTTC. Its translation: CASSLQGGAAVSGANVLTF. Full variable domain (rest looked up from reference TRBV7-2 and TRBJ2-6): GAGVSQSPSNKVTEKGKDVELRCDPISGHTALYWYRQSLGQGLEFLIYFQGNSAPDKSGLPSDRFSAERTGGSVSTLTIQRTQQEDSAVYLCASSLQGGAAVSGANVLTFGAGSRLTVL.

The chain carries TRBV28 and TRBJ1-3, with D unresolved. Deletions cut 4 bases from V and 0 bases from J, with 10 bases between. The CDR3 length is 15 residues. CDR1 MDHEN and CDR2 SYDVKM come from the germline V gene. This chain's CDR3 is CASSSGRISGNTIYF. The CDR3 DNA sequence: TGTGCCAGCAGTTCCGGACGGATCTCTGGAAACACCATATATTTT.

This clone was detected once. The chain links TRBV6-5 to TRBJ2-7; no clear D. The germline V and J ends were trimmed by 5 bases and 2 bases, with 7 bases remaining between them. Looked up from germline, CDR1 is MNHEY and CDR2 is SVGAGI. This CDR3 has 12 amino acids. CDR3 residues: CASSEVAYEQYV. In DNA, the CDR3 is TGTGCCAGCAGTGAAGTAGCCTACGAGCAGTACGTC.

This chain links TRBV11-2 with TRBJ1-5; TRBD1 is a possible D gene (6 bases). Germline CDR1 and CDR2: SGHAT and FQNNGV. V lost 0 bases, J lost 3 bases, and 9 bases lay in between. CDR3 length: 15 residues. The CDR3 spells CASSLEGAYNQPQHF. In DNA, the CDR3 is TGTGCCAGCAGCTTAGAGGGGGCATACAATCAGCCCCAGCATTTT.

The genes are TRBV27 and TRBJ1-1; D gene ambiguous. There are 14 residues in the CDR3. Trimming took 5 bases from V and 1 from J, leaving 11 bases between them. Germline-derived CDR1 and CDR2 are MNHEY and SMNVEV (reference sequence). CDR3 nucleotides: TGTGCCAGCAGTGCGCCCGGGAGGAACACTGAAGCTTTCTTT. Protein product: CASSAPGRNTEAFF.

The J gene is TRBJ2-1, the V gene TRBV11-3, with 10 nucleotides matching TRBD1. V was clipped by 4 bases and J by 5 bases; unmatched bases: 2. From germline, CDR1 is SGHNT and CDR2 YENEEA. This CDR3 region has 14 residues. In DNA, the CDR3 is TGTGCCAGCAGCTCGGACAGGGGGGACAATGAGCAGTTCTTC. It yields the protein CASSSDRGDNEQFF.

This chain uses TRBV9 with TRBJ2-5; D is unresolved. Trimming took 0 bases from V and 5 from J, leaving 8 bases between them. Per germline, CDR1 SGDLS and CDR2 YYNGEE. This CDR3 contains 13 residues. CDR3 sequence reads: CASSVAPPETQYF. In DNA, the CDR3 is TGTGCCAGCAGCGTAGCACCTCCTGAGACCCAGTACTTC.

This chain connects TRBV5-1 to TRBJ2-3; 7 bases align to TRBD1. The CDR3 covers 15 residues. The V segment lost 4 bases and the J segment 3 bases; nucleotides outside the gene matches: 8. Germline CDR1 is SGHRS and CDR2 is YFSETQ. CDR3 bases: TGCGCCAGCAGCACACAGGGGTTAGAGACAGATACGCAGTATTTT. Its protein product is CASSTQGLETDTQYF.

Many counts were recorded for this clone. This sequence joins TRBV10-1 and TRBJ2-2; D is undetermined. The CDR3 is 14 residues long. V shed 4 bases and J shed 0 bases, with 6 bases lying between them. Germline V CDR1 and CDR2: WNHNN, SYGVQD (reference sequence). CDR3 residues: CASSGIPNTGELFF. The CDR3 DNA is TGCGCCAGCAGTGGCATACCGAACACCGGGGAGCTGTTTTTT.

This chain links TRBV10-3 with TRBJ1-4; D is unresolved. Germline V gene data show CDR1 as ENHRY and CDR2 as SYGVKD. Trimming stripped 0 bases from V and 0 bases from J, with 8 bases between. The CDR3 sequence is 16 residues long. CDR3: CAISESRPPTNEKLFF. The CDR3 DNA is TGTGCCATCAGTGAGTCAAGGCCTCCAACTAATGAAAAACTGTTTTTT.

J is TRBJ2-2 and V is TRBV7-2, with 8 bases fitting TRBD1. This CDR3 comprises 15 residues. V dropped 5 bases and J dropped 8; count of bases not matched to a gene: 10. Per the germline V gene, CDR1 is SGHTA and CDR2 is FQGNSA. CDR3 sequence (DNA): TGTGCCAGCAGCAGACCGGGACAGGTATCGGGGGAGCTGTTTTTT. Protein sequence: CASSRPGQVSGELFF.

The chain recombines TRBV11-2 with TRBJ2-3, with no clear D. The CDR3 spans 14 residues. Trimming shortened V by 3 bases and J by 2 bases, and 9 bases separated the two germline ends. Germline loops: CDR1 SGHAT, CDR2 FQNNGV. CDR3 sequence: CASSLGVSTDTQYF. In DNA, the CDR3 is TGTGCCAGCAGCTTGGGTGTGTCCACAGATACGCAGTATTTT. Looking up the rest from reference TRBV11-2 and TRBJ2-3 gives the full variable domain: EAGVAQSPRYKIIEKRQSVAFWCNPISGHATLYWYQQILGQGPKLLIQFQNNGVVDDSQLPKDRFSAERLKGVDSTLKIQPAKLEDSAVYLCASSLGVSTDTQYFGPGTRLTVL.

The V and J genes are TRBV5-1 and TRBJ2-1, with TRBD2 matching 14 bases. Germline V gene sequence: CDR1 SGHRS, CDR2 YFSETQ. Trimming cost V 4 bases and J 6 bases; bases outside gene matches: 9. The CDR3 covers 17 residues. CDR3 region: CASSPGTSGSLVNEQFF. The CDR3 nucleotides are TGCGCCAGCAGCCCCGGGACTAGCGGGAGTTTGGTCAATGAGCAGTTCTTC.